The rows below give T cell receptor beta chains drawn from one sample of a study of T-cell memory formation after mild COVID-19. TCRdb fed the 5' RACE reads into MiXCR, producing one record per CDR3 protein. There are around 200,000 distinct CDR3 sequences in the sample; around 18% occur only once, and roughly 3.8% lies in the top ten. Material for sequencing was PBMCs or a T cell subset sorted from them (not recorded which). These receptors originate from a man younger than 35 who had mild COVID-19 (a few samples of this study predate the infection). Cell type and time point are not known. Each CDR3 is given with its conserved first and last residue. D genes are given only for firm matches. Not all rows give a size; the values are once, few, many and, for expanded clones, a class.

V gene	J gene	D gene	CDR3 length	clone size	CDR3 DNA	CDR3 protein
TRBV5-1	TRBJ2-1	NA	16	NA	TGCGCCAGCAGCTTGGAACCGCTCAGCTCCTACAATGAGCAGTTCTTC	CASSLEPLSSYNEQFF
TRBV11-3	TRBJ2-5	NA	14	NA	TGTGCCAGCAGCTTAGGGGGCAGCGGAGAGACCCAGTACTTC	CASSLGGSGETQYF
TRBV19	TRBJ2-1	NA	14	few	TGTGCCAGTTCAGAGGGGCGCCGCTACAATGAGCAGTTCTTC	CASSEGRRYNEQFF
TRBV3-1	TRBJ2-1	TRBD2	17	few	TGTGCCAGCAGCCAGCTGCCGGGACTAGCGGGGAACAATGAGCAGTTCTTC	CASSQLPGLAGNNEQFF
TRBV5-1	TRBJ2-2	NA	15	NA	TGCGCCAGCAGCTTGGTGGGGCCGGGGACCGGGGAGCTGTTTTTT	CASSLVGPGTGELFF
TRBV10-3	TRBJ1-1	TRBD1	13	few	TGTGCAACTCGGACAGGGGCGGACACTGAAGCTTTCTTT	CATRTGADTEAFF
TRBV7-2	TRBJ2-3	NA	16	NA	TGTGCCAGCAGCTTAGTCTGGCGGATATACACAGATACGCAGTATTTT	CASSLVWRIYTDTQYF
TRBV20-1	TRBJ1-2	NA	10	few	TGCAGTGCAGGGACATCCGGCTACACCTTC	CSAGTSGYTF
TRBV4-2	TRBJ2-3	TRBD2	19	few	TGTGCCAGCAGCCCGGAGTCCGGGACTAGCGGGGGGGGCACAGATACGCAGTATTTT	CASSPESGTSGGGTDTQYF
TRBV6-2/TRBV6-3	TRBJ1-4	TRBD1	15	NA	TGTGCCAGCAGGAGACAGGGTCGGCATAATGAAAAACTGTTTTTT	CASRRQGRHNEKLFF
TRBV6-1	TRBJ2-7	NA	13	few	TGTGCCAGCCGGACAGTATTCGGCTACGAGCAGTACTTC	CASRTVFGYEQYF
TRBV10-2	TRBJ2-5	TRBD1	15	few	TGCGCCAGCAGTGATTTACAGGGGACCCAAGAGACCCAGTACTTC	CASSDLQGTQETQYF
TRBV29-1	TRBJ2-5	NA	13	NA	TGCAGCGTTTCCAGGTCCTCTCGAGAGACCCAGTACTTC	CSVSRSSRETQYF
TRBV5-6	TRBJ2-7	NA	12	NA	TGTGCCAGCAGCTCGGGTCATCGGGAGCAGTACTTC	CASSSGHREQYF
TRBV7-2	TRBJ2-5	TRBD1	15	NA	TGTGCCAGCAGCTACAGGGGACCGACGGGGGAGACCCAGTACTTC	CASSYRGPTGETQYF
TRBV20-1	TRBJ1-2	TRBD1	14	NA	TGCAGTGCCTATACAGGGGGCCTTAACTATGGCTACACCTTC	CSAYTGGLNYGYTF
TRBV12-3/TRBV12-4	TRBJ2-3	TRBD2	15	few	TGTGCCAGCAGTTTGGCGGGGGGGTACACAGATACGCAGTATTTT	CASSLAGGYTDTQYF
TRBV5-1	TRBJ1-1	NA	14	few	TGCGCCAGCAGCCGGCAGGGCCGGGAAACTGAAGCTTTCTTT	CASSRQGRETEAFF
TRBV12-3/TRBV12-4	TRBJ2-1	TRBD1	14	many	TGTGCCAGCAGGACAACAGGGGGAGGCAATGAGCAGTTCTTC	CASRTTGGGNEQFF
TRBV4-3	TRBJ2-3	NA	12	NA	TGTGCCAGCAGCCAAGGAGGGGATACGCAGTATTTT	CASSQGGDTQYF
TRBV20-1	TRBJ2-7	NA	12	few	TGCAGTGCTAGGGTGCGCGGCTACGAGCAGTACTTC	CSARVRGYEQYF
TRBV7-2	TRBJ1-5	NA	16	NA	TGTGCCAGCAGCCCAAACGGGGCGGCTAGCAATCAGCCCCAGCATTTT	CASSPNGAASNQPQHF
TRBV12-3/TRBV12-4	TRBJ1-4	NA	15	NA	TGTGCCAGCAGTTTGCGACGGGCCACCAATGAAAAACTGTTTTTT	CASSLRRATNEKLFF
TRBV20-1	TRBJ2-1	NA	13	few	TGCAGTGCTAGAGTCCAGGGTTACTATGAGCAGTTCTTC	CSARVQGYYEQFF
TRBV5-5	TRBJ2-2	NA	13	few	TGTGCCAGCAGCCCGGGGCACACCGGGGAGCTGTTTTTT	CASSPGHTGELFF
TRBV4-2	TRBJ2-1	TRBD2	13	NA	TGTGCCAGCAGCCAGGCTGGGGGGGATGAGCAGTTCTTC	CASSQAGGDEQFF
TRBV9	TRBJ2-7	NA	14	NA	TGTGCCAGCAGCCTTAGCGGCCTGGGCTACGAGCAGTACTTC	CASSLSGLGYEQYF
TRBV15	TRBJ2-5	TRBD1	14	few	TGTGCCACCAGCAGTACAGGGGGCTGGGAGACCCAGTACTTC	CATSSTGGWETQYF
TRBV3-1	TRBJ1-1	NA	13	few	TGTGCCAGCAGCCAACAGGGTGGCACTGAAGCTTTCTTT	CASSQQGGTEAFF
TRBV7-3	TRBJ2-6	NA	15	NA	TGTGCCAGCAGCTTAGCTTTCTCTGGGGCCAACGTCCTGACTTTC	CASSLAFSGANVLTF
TRBV7-2	TRBJ2-5	TRBD2	13	few	TGTGCCAGCGGCGGGGGGTACCAAGAGACCCAGTACTTC	CASGGGYQETQYF
TRBV7-9	TRBJ1-2	TRBD1	17	NA	TGTGCCAGCAGCAGAGTGGGACAGGATCTTTCTAACTATGGCTACACCTTC	CASSRVGQDLSNYGYTF
TRBV6-2/TRBV6-3	TRBJ1-5	NA	13	few	TGTGCCAGCACGCAGGTTAGCAATCAGCCCCAGCATTTT	CASTQVSNQPQHF
TRBV15	TRBJ2-3	NA	11	NA	TGTGCCACCAGCAGAGATTCCTGGAGGTCTTTT	CATSRDSWRSF
TRBV20-1	TRBJ2-4	NA	14	NA	TGCAGTGCTAGAGTGCCAGGGGCTATAAACATTCAGTACTTC	CSARVPGAINIQYF
TRBV11-2	TRBJ1-1	NA	15	few	TGTGCCAGCAGCCCCTTCGGGGGCGTAGGCACTGAAGCTTTCTTT	CASSPFGGVGTEAFF
TRBV5-1	TRBJ2-3	NA	15	few	TGCGCCAGCAGCTTAGTTCCCGCTAGCACAGATACGCAGTATTTT	CASSLVPASTDTQYF
TRBV24-1	TRBJ2-3	NA	12	few	TGTGCCACCAGTGATTTAGAAGATACGCAGTATTTT	CATSDLEDTQYF
TRBV18	TRBJ1-1	NA	12	few	TGTGCCAGCTCTCAACAGAACACTGAAGCTTTCTTT	CASSQQNTEAFF
TRBV7-2	TRBJ1-6	NA	16	few	TGTGCCAGCAGCTTACAGGGGATGATTGCTAATTCACCCCTCCACTTT	CASSLQGMIANSPLHF
TRBV5-1	TRBJ2-3	TRBD1	13	NA	TGCGCCAGCAGCCAGGGGGAAGTCGGGACGCAGTATTTT	CASSQGEVGTQYF
TRBV11-2	TRBJ2-5	NA	13	few	TGTGCCAGCAGCAATTCAGTCAGGGAGACCCAGTACTTC	CASSNSVRETQYF
TRBV7-9	TRBJ2-1	NA	11	few	TGTGCCAGCAGCCGGGACGCTTCGCAGTTCTTC	CASSRDASQFF
TRBV27	TRBJ1-1	NA	17	NA	TGTGCCAGTAGCCCCCGCCTAGGACAGCTACTAAACACTGAAGCTTTCTTT	CASSPRLGQLLNTEAFF
TRBV9	TRBJ2-5	NA	13	few	TGTGCCAGCAACAAGGGCGGGCAAGAGACCCAGTACTTC	CASNKGGQETQYF
TRBV6-5	TRBJ1-2	NA	13	few	TGTGCCAGCAGTCCCCTCCGAATGGATGGCTACACCTTC	CASSPLRMDGYTF
TRBV6-1	TRBJ2-3	TRBD1	17	NA	TGTGCCAGCAGTGAAGCTCGACAGGGGGCCGGCACAGATACGCAGTATTTT	CASSEARQGAGTDTQYF
TRBV20-1	TRBJ1-6	NA	16	NA	TGCAGTGCTATAAGGTTAGGGGTAACGAATAATTCACCCCTCCACTTT	CSAIRLGVTNNSPLHF
TRBV7-9	TRBJ1-1	NA	11	NA	TGTGCCAGCACGGTGAACACTGAAGCTTTCTTT	CASTVNTEAFF
TRBV14	TRBJ2-3	NA	16	NA	TGTGCCAGCAGCCCTCGTAGGGCGGCTAGCACAGATACGCAGTATTTT	CASSPRRAASTDTQYF
TRBV5-4	TRBJ2-3	NA	15	NA	TGTGCCAGCGGCCTGGGGCACCTGGGTCCAGATACGCAGTATTTT	CASGLGHLGPDTQYF
TRBV11-2	TRBJ2-1	NA	14	NA	TGTGCCAGCAGCTTAGATCTCCCCCCGAGGGAGCAGTTCTTC	CASSLDLPPREQFF
TRBV24-1	TRBJ2-3	NA	16	few	TGTGCCACCAGTGATTTGGCGGGAAAGGCAACAGATACGCAGTATTTT	CATSDLAGKATDTQYF
TRBV3-1	TRBJ1-1	NA	17	many	TGTGCCAGCAGCCAAGCCGCCAACATGCGGTCGAACACTGAAGCTTTCTTT	CASSQAANMRSNTEAFF
TRBV27	TRBJ2-1	NA	13	NA	TGTGCCAGCAGTTTATGGGGACGGCGCGAGCAGTTCTTC	CASSLWGRREQFF